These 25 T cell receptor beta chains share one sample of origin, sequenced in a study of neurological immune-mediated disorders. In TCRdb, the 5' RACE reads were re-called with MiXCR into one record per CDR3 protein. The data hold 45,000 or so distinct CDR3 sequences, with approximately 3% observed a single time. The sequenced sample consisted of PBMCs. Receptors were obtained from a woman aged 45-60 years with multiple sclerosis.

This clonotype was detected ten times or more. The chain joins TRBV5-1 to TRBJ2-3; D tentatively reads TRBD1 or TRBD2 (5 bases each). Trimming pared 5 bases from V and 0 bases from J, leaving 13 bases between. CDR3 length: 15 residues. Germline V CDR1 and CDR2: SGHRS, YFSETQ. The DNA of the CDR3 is TGCGCCAGCAGTTCTGACGGGGCTAGCACAGATACGCAGTATTTT. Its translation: CASSSDGASTDTQYF.

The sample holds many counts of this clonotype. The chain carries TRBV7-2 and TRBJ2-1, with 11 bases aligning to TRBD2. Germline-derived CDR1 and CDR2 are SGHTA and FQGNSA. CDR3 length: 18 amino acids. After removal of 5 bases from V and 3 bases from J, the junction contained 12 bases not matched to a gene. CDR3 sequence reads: CASSRPVSGTSGYNEQFF. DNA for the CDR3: TGTGCCAGCAGCCGACCCGTGTCCGGGACTAGCGGCTACAATGAGCAGTTCTTC.

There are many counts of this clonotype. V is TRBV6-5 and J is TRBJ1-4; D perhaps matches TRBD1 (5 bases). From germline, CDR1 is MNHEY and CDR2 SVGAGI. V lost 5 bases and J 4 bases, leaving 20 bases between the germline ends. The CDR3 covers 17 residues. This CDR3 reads CASSRGRGVGGNEKLFF. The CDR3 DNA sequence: TGTGCCAGCAGTAGGGGCCGTGGAGTCGGCGGTAATGAAAAACTGTTTTTT.

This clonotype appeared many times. The CDR3 sequence is CASSLWENQPQHF. The CDR3 DNA follows: TGTGCCAGCAGTTTGTGGGAAAATCAGCCCCAGCATTTT. This chain joins TRBV12-3 or TRBV12-4 and TRBJ1-5; D is undetermined. CDR3 length: 13 residues. V was clipped by 3 bases and J by 4 bases, with 7 bases between them.

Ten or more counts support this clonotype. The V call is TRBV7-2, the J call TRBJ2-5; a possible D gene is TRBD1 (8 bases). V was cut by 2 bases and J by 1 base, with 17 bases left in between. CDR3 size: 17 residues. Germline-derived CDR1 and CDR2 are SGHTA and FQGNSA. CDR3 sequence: CASSLQGAGAFQETQYF. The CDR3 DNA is TGTGCCAGCAGCTTACAGGGGGCGGGGGCCTTCCAAGAGACCCAGTACTTC.

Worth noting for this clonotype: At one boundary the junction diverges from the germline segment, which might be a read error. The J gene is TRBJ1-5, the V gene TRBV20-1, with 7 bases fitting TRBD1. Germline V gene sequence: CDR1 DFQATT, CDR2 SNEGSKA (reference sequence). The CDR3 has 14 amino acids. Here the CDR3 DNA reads TGCAGTGCTAGACAGGGGGGAAGCAATAAGACCCAGAATTTT. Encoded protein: CSARQGGSNKTQNF.

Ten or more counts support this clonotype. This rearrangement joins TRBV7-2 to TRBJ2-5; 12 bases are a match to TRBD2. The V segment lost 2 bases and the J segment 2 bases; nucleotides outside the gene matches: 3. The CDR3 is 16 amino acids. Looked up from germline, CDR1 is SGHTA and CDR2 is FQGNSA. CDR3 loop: CASSLSGTSGQETQYF. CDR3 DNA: TGTGCCAGCAGCTTAAGTGGGACTAGCGGGCAAGAGACCCAGTACTTC.

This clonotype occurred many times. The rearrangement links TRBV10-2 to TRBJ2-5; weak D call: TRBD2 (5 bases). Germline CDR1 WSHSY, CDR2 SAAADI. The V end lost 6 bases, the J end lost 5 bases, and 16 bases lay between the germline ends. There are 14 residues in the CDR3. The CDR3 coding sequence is TGCGCCAGCAGGGGGAGAGGTCGGATGGAGACCCAGTACTTC. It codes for CASRGRGRMETQYF.

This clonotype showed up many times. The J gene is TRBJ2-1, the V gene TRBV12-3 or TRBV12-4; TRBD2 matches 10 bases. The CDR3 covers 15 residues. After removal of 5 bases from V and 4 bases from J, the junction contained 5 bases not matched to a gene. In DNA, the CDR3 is TGTGCCAGCAGTCCTGGACTAGCGGAGTACAATGAGCAGTTCTTC. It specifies CASSPGLAEYNEQFF.

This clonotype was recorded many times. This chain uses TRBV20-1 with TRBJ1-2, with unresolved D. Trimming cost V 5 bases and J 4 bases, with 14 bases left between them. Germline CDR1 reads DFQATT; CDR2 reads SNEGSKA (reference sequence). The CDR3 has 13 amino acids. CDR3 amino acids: CSASQGPSYGYTF. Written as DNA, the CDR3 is TGCAGTGCTTCCCAAGGACCGAGCTATGGCTACACCTTC.

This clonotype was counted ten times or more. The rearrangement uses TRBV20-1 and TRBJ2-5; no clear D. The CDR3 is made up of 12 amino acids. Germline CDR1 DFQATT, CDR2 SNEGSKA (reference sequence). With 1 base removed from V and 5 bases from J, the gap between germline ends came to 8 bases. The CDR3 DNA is TGCAGTGCTAGAGTTCCCCCGGAGACCCAGTACTTC. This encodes CSARVPPETQYF.

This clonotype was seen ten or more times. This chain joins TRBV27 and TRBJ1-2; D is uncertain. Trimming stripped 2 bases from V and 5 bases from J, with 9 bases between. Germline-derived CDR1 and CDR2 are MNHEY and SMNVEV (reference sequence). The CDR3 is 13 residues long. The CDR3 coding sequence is TGTGCCAGCAGTTTAAATGGGCAGTATGGCTACACCTTC. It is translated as CASSLNGQYGYTF.

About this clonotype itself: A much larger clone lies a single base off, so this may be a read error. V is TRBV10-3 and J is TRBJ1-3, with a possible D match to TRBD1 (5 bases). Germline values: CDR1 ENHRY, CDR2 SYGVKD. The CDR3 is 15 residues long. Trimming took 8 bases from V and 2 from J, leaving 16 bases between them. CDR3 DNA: TGTGCCATCGGGGGAGAATTCGGAGCTGGAAACACCATATATTTT. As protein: CAIGGEFGAGNTIYF.

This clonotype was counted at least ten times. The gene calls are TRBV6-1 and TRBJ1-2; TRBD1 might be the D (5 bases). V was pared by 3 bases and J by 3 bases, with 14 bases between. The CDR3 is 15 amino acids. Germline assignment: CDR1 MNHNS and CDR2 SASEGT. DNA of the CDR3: TGTGCCAGCAGTGAGACGGGACCGCATTACTATGGCTACACCTTC. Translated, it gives CASSETGPHYYGYTF.

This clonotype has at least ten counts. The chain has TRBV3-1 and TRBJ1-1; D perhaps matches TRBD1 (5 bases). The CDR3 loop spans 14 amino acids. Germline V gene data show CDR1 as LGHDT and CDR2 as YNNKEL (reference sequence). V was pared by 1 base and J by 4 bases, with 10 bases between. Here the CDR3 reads CASSQVPGVTEAFF. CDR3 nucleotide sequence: TGTGCCAGCAGCCAAGTCCCGGGGGTCACTGAAGCTTTCTTT. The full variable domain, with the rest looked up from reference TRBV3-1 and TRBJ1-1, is DTAVSQTPKYLVTQMGNDKSIKCEQNLGHDTMYWYKQDSKKFLKIMFSYNNKELIINETVPNRFSPKSPDKAHLNLHINSLELGDSAVYFCASSQVPGVTEAFFGQGTRLTVV.

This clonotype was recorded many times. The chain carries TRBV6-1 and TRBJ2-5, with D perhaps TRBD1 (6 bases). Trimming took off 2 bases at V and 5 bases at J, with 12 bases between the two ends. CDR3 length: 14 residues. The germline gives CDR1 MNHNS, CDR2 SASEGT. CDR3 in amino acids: CASSEIRGGETQYF. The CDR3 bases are TGTGCCAGCAGTGAAATCAGGGGTGGGGAGACCCAGTACTTC.

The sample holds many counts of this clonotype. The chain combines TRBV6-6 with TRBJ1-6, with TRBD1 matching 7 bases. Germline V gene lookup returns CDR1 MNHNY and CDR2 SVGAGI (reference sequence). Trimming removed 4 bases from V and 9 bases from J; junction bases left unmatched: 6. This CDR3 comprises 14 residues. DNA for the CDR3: TGTGCCAGCAGTTCCGGACAGGACGGTTCACCCCTCCACTTT. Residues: CASSSGQDGSPLHF.

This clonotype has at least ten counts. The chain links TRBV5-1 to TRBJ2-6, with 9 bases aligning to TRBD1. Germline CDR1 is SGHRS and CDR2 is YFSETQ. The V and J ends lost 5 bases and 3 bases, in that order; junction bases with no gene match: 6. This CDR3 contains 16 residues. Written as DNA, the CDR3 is TGCGCCAGCAGTCAAGACAGGGGGTTTGGGGCCAACGTCCTGACTTTC. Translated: CASSQDRGFGANVLTF.

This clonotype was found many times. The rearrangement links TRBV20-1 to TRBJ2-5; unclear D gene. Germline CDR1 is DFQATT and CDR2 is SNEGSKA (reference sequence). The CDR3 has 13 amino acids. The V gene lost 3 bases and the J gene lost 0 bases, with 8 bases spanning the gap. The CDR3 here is CSASPVYQETQYF. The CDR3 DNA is TGCAGTGCTAGTCCGGTTTACCAAGAGACCCAGTACTTC.

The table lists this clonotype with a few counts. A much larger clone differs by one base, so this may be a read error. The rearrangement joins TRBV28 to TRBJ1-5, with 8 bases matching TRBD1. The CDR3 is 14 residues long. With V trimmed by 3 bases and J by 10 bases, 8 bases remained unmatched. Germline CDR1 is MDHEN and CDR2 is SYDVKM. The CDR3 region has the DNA TGTGCCAGCAGTTTGGGACAGGCCATGGGACCCCAGCATTTT. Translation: CASSLGQAMGPQHF.

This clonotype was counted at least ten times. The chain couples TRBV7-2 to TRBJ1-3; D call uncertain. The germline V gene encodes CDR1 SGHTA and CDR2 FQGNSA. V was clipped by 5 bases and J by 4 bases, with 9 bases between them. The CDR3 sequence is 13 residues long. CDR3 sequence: CASSIRNGNTIYF. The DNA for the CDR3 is TGTGCCAGCAGCATCCGAAACGGAAACACCATATATTTT.

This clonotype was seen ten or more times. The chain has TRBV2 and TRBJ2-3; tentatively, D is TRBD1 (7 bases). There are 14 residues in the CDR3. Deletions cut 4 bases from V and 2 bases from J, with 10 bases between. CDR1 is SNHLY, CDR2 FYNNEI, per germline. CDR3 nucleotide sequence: TGTGCCAGCAGTGGACAGGGACTCACAGATACGCAGTATTTT. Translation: CASSGQGLTDTQYF.

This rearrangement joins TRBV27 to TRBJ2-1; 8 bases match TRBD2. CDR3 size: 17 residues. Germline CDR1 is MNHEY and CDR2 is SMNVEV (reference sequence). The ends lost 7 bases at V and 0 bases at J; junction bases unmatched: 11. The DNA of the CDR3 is TGTGCCAGCACTAGCCGACTAGCGCGGAGCTCCTACAATGAGCAGTTCTTC. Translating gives CASTSRLARSSYNEQFF.

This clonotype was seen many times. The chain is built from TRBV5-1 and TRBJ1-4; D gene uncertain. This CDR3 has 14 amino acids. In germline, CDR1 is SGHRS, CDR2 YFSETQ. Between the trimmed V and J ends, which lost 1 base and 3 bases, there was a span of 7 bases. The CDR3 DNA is TGCGCCAGCAGCTTGAGAGGTGCTAATGAAAAACTGTTTTTT. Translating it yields CASSLRGANEKLFF.

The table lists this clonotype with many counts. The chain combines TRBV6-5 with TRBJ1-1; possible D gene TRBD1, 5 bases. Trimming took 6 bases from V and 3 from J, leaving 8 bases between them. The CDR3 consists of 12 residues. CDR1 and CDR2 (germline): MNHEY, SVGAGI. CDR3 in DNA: TGTGCCAGCAGGTGGGGGGACACTGAAGCTTTCTTT. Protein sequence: CASRWGDTEAFF.